A selection of T cell receptor beta chains follows, all from one sample in a study of blood T cell repertoires in COVID-19. The assay was immunoSEQ multiplex PCR, and TCRdb's table has in-frame clones only and misses some. Among some 94,000 clones listed, 72% were seen once. Sample: peripheral blood. All receptors come from a woman aged 60-75 years in a cohort sampled during active or convalescent COVID-19. Each CDR3 is given with its conserved first and last residue. Each record gives: D gene, V gene, J gene, clone size, CDR3 protein, CDR3 DNA. A D gene is named only where the DNA matches it firmly. The listing skips clone size in some rows; elsewhere it reads once, few, many or a size class.

.	TRBV5-1	TRBJ2-2	.	CASSFFGATGLNTGELFF	TGCGCCAGCAGCTTTTTTGGGGCCACAGGGTTGAACACCGGGGAGCTGTTTTTT
TRBD1	TRBV7-9	TRBJ1-4	.	CASSRTGWEKLFF	TGTGCCAGCAGCCGGACAGGGTGGGAAAAACTGTTTTTT
TRBD1	TRBV25-1	TRBJ2-1	.	CASSGTGVAVFNEQFF	TGTGCCAGCAGTGGGACAGGGGTGGCTGTTTTCAATGAGCAGTTCTTC
.	TRBV20-1	TRBJ1-5	.	CSASSGIGQPQHF	TGCAGTGCTAGTTCCGGGATTGGTCAGCCCCAGCATTTT
.	TRBV21-1	TRBJ1-5	.	CASRVKVGTGGRQPQHF	TGTGCCAGCAGAGTTAAAGTAGGGACAGGGGGCCGACAGCCCCAGCATTTT
.	TRBV7-2	TRBJ1-2	.	CASSYQEGGGYGYTF	TGTGCCAGCAGCTATCAGGAAGGGGGTGGCTATGGCTACACCTTC
TRBD1	TRBV2	TRBJ1-6	few	CASSERGQGNSPLHF	TGTGCCAGCAGTGAACGGGGACAGGGAAATTCACCCCTCCACTTT
.	TRBV2	TRBJ2-1	once	CASLPREAHNEQFF	TGTGCCAGCCTTCCCAGGGAGGCGCACAATGAGCAGTTCTTC
.	TRBV12-3/TRBV12-4	TRBJ2-3	.	CASRGGTQYF	TGTGCCAGCAGGGGGGGAACGCAGTATTTT
TRBD1	TRBV18	TRBJ2-7	once	CASSHTGTAYEQYF	TGTGCCAGCTCACACACCGGGACAGCCTACGAGCAGTACTTC
.	TRBV6-1	TRBJ2-7	.	CASSDAAWGGAWEQYF	TGTGCCAGCAGTGATGCAGCTTGGGGGGGGGCCTGGGAGCAGTACTTC
TRBD2	TRBV6-6	TRBJ2-1	.	CASSRTSGGYNEQFF	TGTGCCAGCAGTCGGACTAGCGGGGGGTACAATGAGCAGTTCTTC